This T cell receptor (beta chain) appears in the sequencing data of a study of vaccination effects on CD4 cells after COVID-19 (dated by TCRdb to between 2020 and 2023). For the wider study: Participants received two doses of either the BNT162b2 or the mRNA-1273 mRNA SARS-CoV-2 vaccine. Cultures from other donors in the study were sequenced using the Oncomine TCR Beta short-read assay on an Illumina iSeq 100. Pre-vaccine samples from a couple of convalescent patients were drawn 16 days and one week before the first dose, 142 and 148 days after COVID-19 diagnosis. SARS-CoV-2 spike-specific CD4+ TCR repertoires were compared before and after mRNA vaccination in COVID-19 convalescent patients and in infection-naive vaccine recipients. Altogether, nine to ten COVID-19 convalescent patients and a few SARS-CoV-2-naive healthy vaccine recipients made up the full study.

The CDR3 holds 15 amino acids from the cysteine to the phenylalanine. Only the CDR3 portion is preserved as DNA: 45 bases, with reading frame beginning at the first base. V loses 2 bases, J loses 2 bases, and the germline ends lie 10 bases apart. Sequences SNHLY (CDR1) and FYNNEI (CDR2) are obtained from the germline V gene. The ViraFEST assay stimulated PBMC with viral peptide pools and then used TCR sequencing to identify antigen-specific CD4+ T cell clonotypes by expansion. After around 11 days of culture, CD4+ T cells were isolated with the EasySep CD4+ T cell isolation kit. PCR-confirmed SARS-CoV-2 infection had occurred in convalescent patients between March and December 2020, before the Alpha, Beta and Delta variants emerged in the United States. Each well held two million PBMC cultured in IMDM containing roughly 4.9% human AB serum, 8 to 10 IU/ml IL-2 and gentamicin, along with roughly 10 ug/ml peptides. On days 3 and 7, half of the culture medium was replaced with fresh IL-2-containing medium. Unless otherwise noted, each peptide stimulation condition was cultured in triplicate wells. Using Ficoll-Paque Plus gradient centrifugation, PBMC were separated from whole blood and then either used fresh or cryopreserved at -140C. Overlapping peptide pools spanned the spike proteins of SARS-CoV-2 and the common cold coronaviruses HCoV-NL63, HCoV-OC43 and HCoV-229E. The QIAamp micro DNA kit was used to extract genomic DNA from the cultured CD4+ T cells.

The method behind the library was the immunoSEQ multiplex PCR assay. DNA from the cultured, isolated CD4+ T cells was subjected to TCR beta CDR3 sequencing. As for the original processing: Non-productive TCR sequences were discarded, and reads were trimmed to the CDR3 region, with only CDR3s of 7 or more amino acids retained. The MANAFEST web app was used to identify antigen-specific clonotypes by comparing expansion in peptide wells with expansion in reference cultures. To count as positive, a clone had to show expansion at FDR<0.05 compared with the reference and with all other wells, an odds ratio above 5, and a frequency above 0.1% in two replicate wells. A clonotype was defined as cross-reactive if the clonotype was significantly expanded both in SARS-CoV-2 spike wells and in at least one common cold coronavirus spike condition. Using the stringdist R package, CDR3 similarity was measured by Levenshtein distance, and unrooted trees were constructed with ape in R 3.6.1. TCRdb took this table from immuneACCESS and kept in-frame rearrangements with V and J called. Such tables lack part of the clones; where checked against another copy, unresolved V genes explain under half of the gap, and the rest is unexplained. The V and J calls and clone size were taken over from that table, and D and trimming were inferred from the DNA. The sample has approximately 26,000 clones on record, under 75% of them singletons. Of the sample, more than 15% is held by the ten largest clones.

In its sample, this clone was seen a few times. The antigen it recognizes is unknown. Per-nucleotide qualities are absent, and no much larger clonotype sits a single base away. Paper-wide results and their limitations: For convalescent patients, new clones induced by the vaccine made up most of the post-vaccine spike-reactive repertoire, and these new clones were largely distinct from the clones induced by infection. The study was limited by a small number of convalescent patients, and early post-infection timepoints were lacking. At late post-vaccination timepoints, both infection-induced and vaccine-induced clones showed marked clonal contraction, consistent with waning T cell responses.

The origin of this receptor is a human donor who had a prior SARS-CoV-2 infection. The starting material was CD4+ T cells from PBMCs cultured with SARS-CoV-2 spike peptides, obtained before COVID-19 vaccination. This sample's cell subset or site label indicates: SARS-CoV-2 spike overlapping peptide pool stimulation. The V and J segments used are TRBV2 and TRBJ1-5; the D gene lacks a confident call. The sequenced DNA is TGTGCCAGCAGTGAAATTGGCGGTGGCAATCAGCCCCAGCATTTT. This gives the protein CASSEIGGGNQPQHF.